These 19 T cell receptor beta chains share one sample of origin, sequenced in a study of CD8 T cells in ankylosing spondylitis. General study results and limits: The study identified a TCR beta motif of roughly eight highly homologous variants that appeared characteristic of ankylosing spondylitis blood.

Their recognized antigens are unknown. TCRdb re-analysed the 5' RACE reads in MiXCR, keeping a single row per CDR3 protein. The sample carries around 130,000 distinct CDR3 sequences, 15% to 20% recorded once. The material sequenced was blood, either unsorted or a sorted T cell fraction (not recorded which). Receptors were obtained from a male donor with ankylosing spondylitis.

Ten or more counts support this clonotype. The V call is TRBV4-1, the J call TRBJ2-5, with unresolved D. Germline V CDR1 and CDR2: MGHRA, YSYEKL. Trimming shortened V by 4 bases and J by 2 bases, and 11 bases separated the two germline ends. The CDR3 runs 14 residues. The CDR3 region is CASSPGPLQETQYF. The CDR3 region has the DNA TGCGCCAGCAGCCCGGGCCCTTTACAAGAGACCCAGTACTTC.

The chain has TRBV28 and TRBJ2-1, with D unclear. There are 11 residues in the CDR3. V lost 4 bases and J lost 6, with 4 bases in between. Germline CDR1 MDHEN, CDR2 SYDVKM. The CDR3 DNA reads TGTGCCAGCAGTTCTCCCAATGAGCAGTTCTTC. Its protein is CASSSPNEQFF.

This chain connects TRBV7-9 to TRBJ1-4; D is unresolved. The CDR3 sequence is 13 residues long. Trimming shortened V by 1 base and J by 5 bases, and 5 bases separated the two germline ends. Germline assignment: CDR1 SEHNR and CDR2 FQNEAQ (reference sequence). Here the CDR3 reads CASSLVGNEKLFF. The CDR3 coding sequence is TGTGCCAGCAGCTTAGTGGGGAATGAAAAACTGTTTTTT. The whole variable domain, remainder taken from reference TRBV7-9 and TRBJ1-4, is DTGVSQNPRHKITKRGQNVTFRCDPISEHNRLYWYRQTLGQGPEFLTYFQNEAQLEKSRLLSDRFSAERPKGSFSTLEIQRTEQGDSAMYLCASSLVGNEKLFFGSGTQLSVL.

This clonotype was observed a few times. This chain connects TRBV12-3 or TRBV12-4 to TRBJ2-7, with 8 bases fitting TRBD2. Germline trimming cut 4 bases from V and 5 bases from J; bases unmatched to any gene: 10. CDR3 length equals 15 residues. CDR3 sequence (DNA): TGTGCCAGCAGTTCCGGGACTAGTATCGTCCACGAGCAGTACTTC. Translation: CASSSGTSIVHEQYF.

J is TRBJ1-2 and V is TRBV6-2 or TRBV6-3, with a weak D call TRBD1 (5 bases). Germline lookup yields CDR1 MNHEY and CDR2 SVGEGT. V shed 0 bases and J shed 4 bases, with 12 bases lying between them. CDR3 length equals 15 residues. The CDR3 DNA reads TGTGCCAGCAGTTACTCGATCCGACAGACCTATGGCTACACCTTC. It is translated as CASSYSIRQTYGYTF.

This clonotype showed up just a few times. The chain employs TRBV9 and TRBJ2-5; 13 bases agree with TRBD2. Germline CDR1 reads SGDLS; CDR2 reads YYNGEE. V lost 4 bases and J lost 5; bases outside the gene matches: 5. CDR3 length equals 15 residues. This CDR3 is CASSPRLAGGETQYF. CDR3 DNA: TGTGCCAGCAGCCCACGACTAGCGGGAGGTGAGACCCAGTACTTC.

V is TRBV2 and J is TRBJ2-7, with TRBD1 matching 10 bases. This CDR3 spans 15 amino acids. Trimming cost V 9 bases and J 7 bases; bases outside gene matches: 15. CDR1 is SNHLY and CDR2 is FYNNEI in the germline V gene. CDR3 DNA sequence: TGTGCCAGTAACCCTTCCGGGACAGGGGTCCGTGAGCAGTACTTC. This sequence encodes CASNPSGTGVREQYF.

This sequence joins TRBV25-1 and TRBJ2-5; tentatively, D is TRBD1 (5 bases). CDR1 is MGHDK, CDR2 SYGVNS, per germline. The CDR3 is made up of 13 amino acids. Between the trimmed V and J ends, which lost 4 bases and 5 bases, there was a span of 11 bases. The chain's CDR3 is CASSGGTAETQYF. The CDR3 coding sequence is TGTGCCAGCAGTGGGGGCACTGCGGAGACCCAGTACTTC. Variable domain in full (rest from reference TRBV25-1 and TRBJ2-5): EADIYQTPRYLVIGTGKKITLECSQTMGHDKMYWYQQDPGMELHLIHYSYGVNSTEKGDLSSESTVSRIRTEHFPLTLESARPSHTSQYLCASSGGTAETQYFGPGTRLLVL.

This clonotype occurred a few times. The rearrangement uses TRBV29-1 and TRBJ1-1, with D unresolved. Trimming took off 7 bases at V and 1 base at J, with 13 bases between the two ends. This CDR3 is 13 amino acids long. Germline assignment: CDR1 SQVTM and CDR2 ANQGSEA. DNA of the CDR3: TGCAGCGCCTACAGCCCAAAGAACACTGAAGCTTTCTTT. Its protein product is CSAYSPKNTEAFF. The complete variable domain, with remaining parts taken from reference TRBV29-1 and TRBJ1-1, reads SAVISQKPSRDICQRGTSLTIQCQVDSQVTMMFWYRQQPGQSLTLIATANQGSEATYESGFVIDKFPISRPNLTFSTLTVSNMSPEDSSIYLCSAYSPKNTEAFFGQGTRLTVV.

The V and J genes are TRBV12-5 and TRBJ1-1; no reliable D call. Germline-derived CDR1 and CDR2 are LGHNT and FRNRAP. The V gene lost 5 bases and the J gene lost 6 bases, with 19 bases spanning the gap. The length of the CDR3 is 15 residues. The CDR3 DNA sequence: TGTGCTAGTGGTCTCTCGGACTCCTCGGAGGCTGAAGCTTTCTTT. Translation: CASGLSDSSEAEAFF.

The V gene is TRBV2, the J gene TRBJ2-7; weak D call: TRBD1 (6 bases). The V gene's germline CDR1 is SNHLY and CDR2 FYNNEI. CDR3 size: 14 residues. With 5 bases removed from V and 2 bases from J, the gap between germline ends came to 13 bases. The CDR3 nucleotides read TGTGCCAGCAGTACGGGACACGGGCCCTACGAGCAGTACTTC. Its protein product is CASSTGHGPYEQYF.

The genes are TRBV2 and TRBJ2-5, with TRBD1 matching 7 bases. V shed 6 bases and J 4 bases; nucleotides not matched to a gene: 17. The germline CDR1 and CDR2 sequences are SNHLY and FYNNEI. This CDR3 region has 17 residues. DNA for the CDR3: TGTGCCAGCAGCTGGACAGGCGAGGCCGCCAAGTTAGAGACCCAGTACTTC. It codes for CASSWTGEAAKLETQYF.

V and J are TRBV6-2 or TRBV6-3 and TRBJ1-5; the D is unclear. Per the germline V gene, CDR1 is MNHEY and CDR2 is SVGEGT. This CDR3 comprises 14 residues. V was clipped by 2 bases and J by 2 bases, with 7 bases between them. The CDR3 spells CASSYATGNQPQHF. The CDR3, as DNA: TGTGCCAGCAGTTACGCGACGGGCAATCAGCCCCAGCATTTT.

The CDR3 nucleotides are TGTGCCAGCAGCCCAGGGGATAGTCCAGATACGCAGTATTTT. Protein sequence: CASSPGDSPDTQYF. The rearrangement links TRBV28 to TRBJ2-3; D is possibly TRBD1 (6 bases). The V and J ends lost 6 bases and 4 bases respectively, with 14 bases between them. There are 14 residues in the CDR3. The germline gives CDR1 MDHEN, CDR2 SYDVKM.

This clonotype was counted a single time. The chain carries TRBV7-9 and TRBJ2-7; the D gene is possibly TRBD1 (6 bases). This CDR3 comprises 16 residues. Germline CDR1 SEHNR, CDR2 FQNEAQ (reference sequence). Trimming removed 5 bases at V and 0 bases at J, with 17 bases between. The CDR3 region has the DNA TGTGCCAGCAGCCCAAGGGAACGGGACACCTCCTACGAGCAGTACTTC. Its protein product is CASSPRERDTSYEQYF.

The rearrangement uses TRBV24-1 and TRBJ2-1; D is possibly TRBD1 (5 bases). V was pared by 5 bases and J by 1 base, with 11 bases between. This CDR3 is 15 amino acids long. Germline values: CDR1 KGHDR, CDR2 SFDVKD. CDR3 DNA: TGTGCCACCAGTGCGCGGACAACATCCTACAATGAGCAGTTCTTC. This gives the protein CATSARTTSYNEQFF.

The chain recombines TRBV5-1 with TRBJ2-7; D is perhaps TRBD1 (5 bases). The germline gives CDR1 SGHRS, CDR2 YFSETQ. This CDR3 spans 16 amino acids. The ends were cut back, 6 bases at V and 2 bases at J, with 21 bases in the middle. The CDR3 loop is CASTGAPSRGAYEQYF. The CDR3 DNA is TGCGCCAGCACTGGGGCGCCGAGTCGTGGCGCCTACGAGCAGTACTTC.

J is TRBJ2-3 and V is TRBV4-3; D remains ambiguous. There are 13 residues in the CDR3. V was shortened by 0 bases and J by 4 bases, with 5 bases between the two germline ends. Germline-derived CDR1 and CDR2 are LGHNA and YSLEER. The CDR3 region is CASSQDRSDTQYF. Written as DNA, the CDR3 is TGCGCCAGCAGCCAAGATCGATCAGATACGCAGTATTTT.

The table lists this clonotype with many counts. The gene calls are TRBV5-1 and TRBJ2-3; D ambiguous. Trimming took 0 bases from V and 0 from J, leaving 5 bases between them. CDR1 is SGHRS and CDR2 is YFSETQ in the germline V gene. The length of the CDR3 is 14 residues. CDR3 protein: CASSLVGSTDTQYF. Here the CDR3 DNA reads TGCGCCAGCAGCTTGGTAGGGAGCACAGATACGCAGTATTTT.